The 17 T cell receptor beta chains given below trace back to one sample, sequenced in a study of blood T cell repertoires in COVID-19. Profiling relied on immunoSEQ multiplex PCR, and the TCRdb table lists in-frame clones only, not all of them. The sample has approximately 270,000 clones, approximately 85% seen once. The sample taken for sequencing was peripheral blood. These receptors were collected from a human donor with COVID-19, enrolled during active disease. The donor label of this sample is uncertain.

The chain is built from TRBV5-6 and TRBJ1-2; 9 nucleotides agree with TRBD1. J lost 8 bases, V lost 2 bases, and 7 bases had no gene match. The CDR3 consists of 14 residues. Germline CDR1 and CDR2: SGHDT and YYEEEE. The CDR3 nucleotides read TGTGCCAGCAGCTTATGGGACAGGGTTAGAGGCTACACCTTC. Translation gives CASSLWDRVRGYTF.

A remark on this clone: Within the sample, other DNA sequences also encode this same CDR3. The chain couples TRBV2 to TRBJ2-2, with D possibly being TRBD1 (5 bases). The CDR3 is made up of 12 amino acids. Trimming shortened V by 6 bases and J by 7 bases, and 9 bases separated the two germline ends. Germline values: CDR1 SNHLY, CDR2 FYNNEI. The DNA of the CDR3 is TGTGCCAGCAGCCTAGGGGTCGGGGAGCTGTTTTTT. Amino acids: CASSLGVGELFF.

The rearrangement links TRBV19 to TRBJ2-7; TRBD2 matches at 7 bases. CDR1 and CDR2 (germline): LNHDA, SQIVND (reference sequence). The junction had 13 bases not matched to a gene; V was cut back by 9 bases and J by 2 bases. This CDR3 spans 15 amino acids. The CDR3 DNA sequence: TGTGCCAGCTCAAATCTAGCGGTAGGGGCCTACGAGCAGTACTTC. Its translation: CASSNLAVGAYEQYF. Full variable domain (missing parts from reference TRBV19 and TRBJ2-7): DGGITQSPKYLFRKEGQNVTLSCEQNLNHDAMYWYRQDPGQGLRLIYYSQIVNDFQKGDIAEGYSVSREKKESFPLTVTSAQKNPTAFYLCASSNLAVGAYEQYFGPGTRLTVT.

The V gene is TRBV5-4, the J gene TRBJ2-6, with a possible D match to TRBD2 (6 bases). Germline V lookup: CDR1 SGHNT, CDR2 YYREEE (reference sequence). Trimming cost V 0 bases and J 7 bases, with 11 bases left between them. The CDR3 consists of 15 residues. CDR3 loop: CASSLVGGGANVLTF. Here the CDR3 DNA reads TGTGCCAGCAGCTTGGTCGGGGGAGGTGCCAACGTCCTGACTTTC.

This sequence joins TRBV2 and TRBJ1-6; no clear D gene. The germline CDR1 and CDR2 sequences are SNHLY and FYNNEI. This CDR3 comprises 14 residues. Trimming pared 4 bases from V and 7 bases from J, leaving 11 bases between. CDR3 region: CASSARGENSPLHF. The DNA for the CDR3 is TGTGCCAGCAGTGCTCGAGGCGAGAATTCACCCCTCCACTTT.

The chain recombines TRBV27 with TRBJ1-6, with 9 nucleotides matching TRBD1. This CDR3 is 15 amino acids long. Looked up from germline, CDR1 is MNHEY and CDR2 is SMNVEV (reference sequence). V dropped 5 bases and J dropped 7; count of bases not matched to a gene: 6. The CDR3 sequence is CASSRGDRVNSPLHF. CDR3 DNA sequence: TGTGCCAGCAGTCGTGGGGACAGGGTAAATTCACCCCTCCACTTT.

CDR3 in amino acids: CASSRASPGQGFFGYTF. The CDR3 bases are TGTGCCAGCAGCCGAGCCTCTCCGGGACAGGGGTTCTTCGGCTACACCTTC. The chain recombines TRBV14 with TRBJ1-2, with 10 positions matching TRBD1. The CDR3 sequence is 17 residues long. The V segment lost 4 bases and the J segment 8 bases; nucleotides outside the gene matches: 16. Germline V gene data show CDR1 as SGHDN and CDR2 as FVKESK.

Remarks on this clone: The same CDR3 arises from other DNA sequences in this sample as well. The rearrangement uses TRBV5-1 and TRBJ1-1, with D possibly TRBD1 on 6 matching bases. This CDR3 spans 14 amino acids. V was pared by 7 bases and J by 0 bases, with 13 bases between. The V gene's germline CDR1 is SGHRS and CDR2 YFSETQ. The CDR3 bases are TGCGCCAGCTCGCCGGGACACATGAACACTGAAGCTTTCTTT. Translated: CASSPGHMNTEAFF.

This clone was detected once. The chain recombines TRBV14 with TRBJ1-6; TRBD1 is a possible D gene (6 bases). Germline CDR1 reads SGHDN; CDR2 reads FVKESK. V was trimmed by 4 bases and J by 11 bases, leaving 15 bases between them. The CDR3 has 14 residues. The CDR3 region has the DNA TGTGCCAGCAGCCTCCCCCGGCAGGGGACACCCCTCCACTTT. This sequence encodes CASSLPRQGTPLHF.

This chain joins TRBV12-5 and TRBJ2-2, with TRBD1 identical over 10 bases. The CDR3 contains 17 residues. Germline loops: CDR1 LGHNT, CDR2 FRNRAP. V shed 6 bases and J 0 bases; nucleotides not matched to a gene: 7. CDR3 region: CASGPGTGASNTGELFF. Here the CDR3 DNA reads TGTGCTAGTGGACCCGGGACAGGGGCGTCGAACACCGGGGAGCTGTTTTTT. Full variable domain (remainder filled in from reference TRBV12-5 and TRBJ2-2): DARVTQTPRHKVTEMGQEVTMRCQPILGHNTVFWYRQTMMQGLELLAYFRNRAPLDDSGMPKDRFSAEMPDATLATLKIQPSEPRDSAVYFCASGPGTGASNTGELFFGEGSRLTVL.

This clone was detected only once. The chain has TRBV6-5 and TRBJ1-2; D not resolved. Germline loops: CDR1 MNHEY, CDR2 SVGAGI. The CDR3 loop spans 11 amino acids. V lost 8 bases to trimming and J lost 1 base, with 5 bases between them. This CDR3 reads CASGSNYGYTF. The CDR3 DNA reads TGTGCCAGCGGTAGTAACTATGGCTACACCTTC.

The V and J genes are TRBV29-1 and TRBJ2-7, with 8 bases matching TRBD1. Germline lookup yields CDR1 SQVTM and CDR2 ANQGSEA. The length of the CDR3 is 16 residues. J was trimmed by 0 bases and V by 4 bases; bases with no gene match: 11. The CDR3 protein is CSVGGSDRDLSYEQYF. CDR3 DNA sequence: TGCAGCGTTGGGGGGTCGGACAGGGATCTCTCCTACGAGCAGTACTTC.

This chain connects TRBV5-1 to TRBJ1-2, with 7 bases fitting TRBD1. J was trimmed by 0 bases and V by 4 bases; bases with no gene match: 15. The CDR3 spans 18 residues. Germline values: CDR1 SGHRS, CDR2 YFSETQ. CDR3 amino acids: CASSRSPGQRIANYGYTF. The CDR3 DNA reads as TGCGCCAGCAGCCGATCCCCGGGACAGAGAATTGCTAACTATGGCTACACCTTC.

The chain recombines TRBV5-1 with TRBJ2-3; TRBD2 matches at 11 bases. With 4 bases clipped from V and 5 bases from J, the junction kept 6 bases outside the gene matches. CDR3 length: 15 amino acids. Germline V gene data show CDR1 as SGHRS and CDR2 as YFSETQ. CDR3 protein: CASSTSGSVGDTQYF. The CDR3 coding sequence is TGCGCCAGCAGCACTAGCGGGAGCGTGGGAGATACGCAGTATTTT.

This chain uses TRBV5-1 with TRBJ1-2; TRBD1 aligns across 7 bases. Germline V lookup: CDR1 SGHRS, CDR2 YFSETQ. CDR3 size: 16 residues. With V trimmed by 3 bases and J by 0 bases, 8 bases remained unmatched. The CDR3 coding sequence is TGCGCCAGCAGCTCCACCGGGACAGCCGCTAACTATGGCTACACCTTC. This encodes CASSSTGTAANYGYTF.

This clone was detected a few times. The chain carries TRBV9 and TRBJ1-2; D remains unclear. CDR1 and CDR2 from the germline V gene are SGDLS and YYNGEE. V lost 3 bases and J lost 3, with 15 bases in between. There are 15 residues in the CDR3. The CDR3 sequence is CASSDSGRADYGYTF. CDR3 DNA: TGTGCCAGCAGCGACTCCGGGAGGGCCGACTATGGCTACACCTTC.

The CDR3 is CASSPAFPRGLISNQPQHF. CDR3 DNA: TGCGCCAGCAGCCCCGCCTTTCCTCGCGGGTTAATTAGCAATCAGCCCCAGCATTTT. The chain employs TRBV4-3 and TRBJ1-5; the D is unclear. Germline CDR1 and CDR2: LGHNA and YSLEER. This CDR3 comprises 19 residues. Deletions cut 4 bases from V and 0 bases from J, with 22 bases between.